Listed below are T cell receptor beta chains from one sample, sequenced in a study of cytomegalovirus exposure and HLA in healthy donors. Using immunoSEQ multiplex PCR, the repertoire was profiled, and TCRdb retains in-frame clones only, with some absent. The ten most abundant clones cover approximately 0.82% of a sample with about 170,000 clones. The material sequenced was PBMCs. The receptor source for this set is a woman aged 18-29 years in good health and CMV-seropositive. Each CDR3 is given with its conserved first and last residue. Each record gives: V gene, J gene, D gene, CDR3 protein, CDR3 DNA. The D gene is left open where the match is weak.

V: TRBV2; J: TRBJ1-1; D: TRBD1; CDR3: CASSGQGNTEAFF; DNA: TGTGCCAGCAGTGGACAGGGGAACACTGAAGCTTTCTTT
V: TRBV5-3; J: TRBJ2-7; D: TRBD2; CDR3: CARSRASSGDRYEQYF; DNA: TGTGCCAGAAGCCGGGCATCTAGCGGGGATCGTTACGAGCAGTACTTC
V: TRBV19; J: TRBJ2-3; D: TRBD2; CDR3: CASSISPGGPGDTQYF; DNA: TGTGCCAGTAGTATCTCCCCGGGAGGGCCGGGAGATACGCAGTATTTT
V: TRBV18; J: TRBJ1-1; D: TRBD1; CDR3: CASSPKTGQKNTEAFF; DNA: TGTGCCAGCTCGCCCAAGACGGGACAGAAGAACACTGAAGCTTTCTTT
V: TRBV27; J: TRBJ2-6; D: NA; CDR3: CASSRRGHNSGANVLTF; DNA: TGTGCCAGCAGTCGCAGGGGCCACAACTCTGGGGCCAACGTCCTGACTTTC
V: TRBV7-9; J: TRBJ2-2; D: NA; CDR3: CASSFLSTGELFF; DNA: TGTGCCAGCAGCTTCCTTAGCACCGGGGAGCTGTTTTTT
V: TRBV5-4; J: TRBJ1-1; D: NA; CDR3: CASSRYAIMDTEAFF; DNA: TGTGCCAGCAGCCGGTACGCGATTATGGACACTGAAGCTTTCTTT
V: TRBV5-1; J: TRBJ2-7; D: TRBD2; CDR3: CASSLYLAAGEQYF; DNA: TGCGCCAGCAGCCTGTATCTAGCGGCGGGGGAGCAGTACTTC
V: TRBV21-1; J: TRBJ2-1; D: NA; CDR3: CASRGDREVRYGSYNEQFF; DNA: TGTGCCAGCAGGGGGGACAGGGAAGTAAGGTATGGTTCCTACAATGAGCAGTTCTTC
V: TRBV5-1; J: TRBJ2-7; D: TRBD1; CDR3: CASSFQGADEQYF; DNA: TGCGCCAGCAGCTTCCAGGGGGCGGACGAGCAGTACTTC
V: TRBV2; J: TRBJ2-7; D: NA; CDR3: CASRGTHSYEQYF; DNA: TGTGCCAGCAGAGGGACACATTCCTACGAGCAGTACTTC
V: TRBV27; J: TRBJ1-6; D: NA; CDR3: CASSPPGHPSPLHF; DNA: TGTGCCAGCAGTCCACCGGGACATCCTTCACCCCTCCACTTT
V: TRBV15; J: TRBJ1-1; D: NA; CDR3: CATTNGLGPTEAFF; DNA: TGTGCCACCACCAACGGCCTGGGGCCCACTGAAGCTTTCTTT
V: TRBV2; J: TRBJ2-5; D: TRBD2; CDR3: CASMPSGRPEQYF; DNA: TGTGCCAGCATGCCTAGCGGGAGGCCGGAGCAGTACTTC
V: TRBV9; J: TRBJ2-1; D: TRBD2; CDR3: CASSVERGNEQFF; DNA: TGTGCCAGCAGCGTAGAGCGGGGCAATGAGCAGTTCTTC
V: TRBV7-8; J: TRBJ1-2; D: NA; CDR3: CASSSTDSGYGYTF; DNA: TGTGCCAGCAGCTCGACAGATTCGGGCTATGGCTACACCTTC
V: TRBV30; J: TRBJ2-1; D: TRBD2; CDR3: CAWSPGGGAQFF; DNA: TGTGCCTGGAGCCCCGGCGGGGGGGCACAGTTCTTC
V: TRBV30; J: TRBJ1-2; D: NA; CDR3: CAWSTQGYYGYTF; DNA: TGTGCCTGGAGTACGCAGGGGTACTATGGCTACACCTTC
V: TRBV6-6; J: TRBJ1-2; D: TRBD1; CDR3: CASSSTGRGDGYTF; DNA: TGTGCCAGCAGTTCGACAGGGCGAGGGGATGGCTACACCTTC
V: TRBV10-3; J: TRBJ2-7; D: NA; CDR3: CAISTLEYEQYF; DNA: TGTGCCATCAGTACACTAGAATACGAGCAGTACTTC
V: TRBV9; J: TRBJ2-3; D: TRBD2; CDR3: CASSELSSGVGDTQYF; DNA: TGTGCCAGCAGCGAACTATCTAGCGGGGTGGGAGATACGCAGTATTTT
V: TRBV7-9; J: TRBJ1-4; D: NA; CDR3: CASSLEGGEKLFF; DNA: TGTGCCAGCAGCTTAGAAGGGGGAGAAAAACTGTTTTTT
V: TRBV11-3; J: TRBJ2-1; D: TRBD1; CDR3: CASSLEGDRGYNEQFF; DNA: TGTGCCAGCAGCTTAGAGGGGGACAGGGGCTACAATGAGCAGTTCTTC
V: TRBV18; J: TRBJ2-1; D: TRBD2; CDR3: CASSPRASGNDEQFF; DNA: TGTGCCAGCTCACCACGGGCTAGCGGGAACGATGAGCAGTTCTTC
V: TRBV2; J: TRBJ1-5; D: NA; CDR3: CASQGQPYSNQPQHF; DNA: TGTGCCAGCCAAGGACAGCCATATAGCAATCAGCCCCAGCATTTT
V: TRBV5-6; J: TRBJ2-1; D: NA; CDR3: CASSLGWSINEQFF; DNA: TGTGCCAGCAGCTTGGGGTGGAGTATCAATGAGCAGTTCTTC